These T cell receptor beta chains were read from a single sample in a study of blood T cell repertoires in COVID-19. Sequencing used immunoSEQ multiplex PCR; TCRdb keeps in-frame clones, though not all of them. This table has about 99,000 clones, almost 90% appearing once. Sequencing was done on a sample of peripheral blood. These receptors were taken from a man aged 50-59 years with COVID-19, enrolled during active disease. Each CDR3 is given with its conserved first and last residue. The order of the fields is J gene, clone size, V gene, D gene, CDR3 DNA, CDR3 protein. A D gene is named only where the DNA matches it firmly. Where a row states a size, it is once, few, many or the class of an expanded clone; other rows omit it.

TRBJ1-2,NA,TRBV6-5,NA,TGTGCCAGCAGTTACAAGGTCCAGGCTTCCGTCTATGGCTACACCTTC,CASSYKVQASVYGYTF
TRBJ2-2,NA,TRBV18,NA,TGTGCCAGCTCACGGTCTAGCAACGCCGGGGAGCTGTTTTTT,CASSRSSNAGELFF
TRBJ2-1,once,TRBV7-8,TRBD1,TGTGCCAGCAGCTTAGTGGCCAGGGGGCTCGACAATGAGCAGTTCTTC,CASSLVARGLDNEQFF
TRBJ1-1,once,TRBV3-1/TRBV3-2,NA,TGTGCCAGCAGCCAAGGGAGGGACACTGAAGCTTTCTTT,CASSQGRDTEAFF
TRBJ1-1,NA,TRBV9,NA,TGTGCCAGCAGCGAAGGAGAGCTGAACACTGAAGCTTTCTTT,CASSEGELNTEAFF
TRBJ1-1,NA,TRBV29-1,NA,TGCAGCGTGGGGCCGCGGGACGGACTTGAAGCTTTCTTT,CSVGPRDGLEAFF
TRBJ2-1,NA,TRBV5-4,TRBD1,TGTGCCAGCAGACATTCCGGGACAGGTCCCTACAATGAGCAGTTCTTC,CASRHSGTGPYNEQFF
TRBJ2-2,NA,TRBV9,TRBD2,TGTGCCAGCAGCCCCCACCCTAGCGGCCCTTACGGCGGGGAGCTGTTTTTT,CASSPHPSGPYGGELFF
TRBJ1-3,few,TRBV5-1,NA,TGCGCCAGCAGCATCGACGGGGGAAACACCATATATTTT,CASSIDGGNTIYF
TRBJ2-2,NA,TRBV21-1,NA,TGTGCCAGCCGTTGCAGGGGGCAAGGGGAGCTGTTTTTT,CASRCRGQGELFF
TRBJ1-1,NA,TRBV19,NA,TGTGCCTCAAGCCCTCAGGGGAAGGGAGCTTTCTTT,CASSPQGKGAFF
TRBJ1-1,once,TRBV2,TRBD1,TGTGCCAGCACTTGGACAGGGAGGAACACTGAAGCTTTCTTT,CASTWTGRNTEAFF
TRBJ2-1,NA,TRBV6-2/TRBV6-3,TRBD2,TGTGCCAGCAGTACTCGGACTAGCGGGGATCACAATGAGCAGTTCTTC,CASSTRTSGDHNEQFF
TRBJ2-1,NA,TRBV5-4,TRBD1,TGTGCCAGCAGCTTTACTCAGGGGGCCTACAATGAGCAGTTCTTC,CASSFTQGAYNEQFF
TRBJ1-2,NA,TRBV27,NA,TGTGCCAGCAGTCCCAGGGGTGGTTACTATGGCTACACCTTC,CASSPRGGYYGYTF
TRBJ2-7,NA,TRBV10-3,TRBD1,TGTGCCATAAGAGGGACAGGGACCTACGAGCAGTACTTC,CAIRGTGTYEQYF
TRBJ1-1,NA,TRBV19,NA,TGTGCCACCTCGAGCGTCCTCCTTAGAAACACTGAAGCTTTCTTT,CATSSVLLRNTEAFF
TRBJ1-2,NA,TRBV28,NA,TGTGCCAGCAATGGCGGTTATGGCTACACCTTC,CASNGGYGYTF
TRBJ2-1,NA,TRBV7-7,TRBD2,TGTGCTAGCAGCTCGGGACTAGCGGGGGTCAATGAGCAGTTCTTC,CASSSGLAGVNEQFF
TRBJ1-2,NA,TRBV7-9,NA,TGTGCCAGCAGCTCAGGGACTAGCTATGGCTACACCTTC,CASSSGTSYGYTF
TRBJ1-3,once,TRBV5-4,NA,TGTGCCAGCAGCTTATTCAGTATGGTGCCAAACACCATATATTTT,CASSLFSMVPNTIYF
TRBJ1-5,NA,TRBV4-1,TRBD1,TGCGCCAGCAGCCATAAACCGGGACAGGACTCCCAGCCCCAGCATTTT,CASSHKPGQDSQPQHF
TRBJ2-5,NA,TRBV12-3/TRBV12-4,NA,TGTGCCAGCAGTTTAAAAGGCGGGGTGACCCAGTACTTC,CASSLKGGVTQYF
TRBJ1-1,NA,TRBV29-1,TRBD1,TGCAGCGCCTGGGACAGGGGGCCCACTGAAGCTTTCTTT,CSAWDRGPTEAFF
TRBJ1-5,NA,TRBV5-5,NA,TGTGCCAGCAGCTCCCTCCCCTTAATAGGCAATCAGCCCCAGCATTTT,CASSSLPLIGNQPQHF
TRBJ2-7,NA,TRBV7-2,TRBD1,TGTGCCAGCACCCTCGGACAGGGGGCGCGAGAGCAGTACTTC,CASTLGQGAREQYF
TRBJ1-5,NA,TRBV6-5,TRBD1,TGTGCCAGCAGAGACAGGGCTCAGCCCCAGCATTTT,CASRDRAQPQHF
TRBJ1-1,NA,TRBV7-9,NA,TGTGCCAGCAGCCCGGGGGGCCACACTGAAGCTTTCTTT,CASSPGGHTEAFF
TRBJ1-1,NA,TRBV2,TRBD1,TGTGCCAGCAGTTATTTTGGACAGGCCACGAACACTGAAGCTTTCTTT,CASSYFGQATNTEAFF
TRBJ1-3,NA,TRBV3-1/TRBV3-2,NA,TGTGCCAGCAGCCAACTTAGATCTGGAAACACCATATATTTT,CASSQLRSGNTIYF
TRBJ2-3,once,TRBV11-1,TRBD1,TGTGCCAGCAGCTTAAGACAGGGGTTCGATACGCAGTATTTT,CASSLRQGFDTQYF
TRBJ2-7,NA,TRBV29-1,TRBD2,TGCAGCGTCGACGCCTCGGGAGGGTACGAGCAGTACTTC,CSVDASGGYEQYF
TRBJ2-1,NA,TRBV5-4,TRBD2,TGTGCCAGCAGCTTGGGAGGGCTAGCGGGGTACAATGAGCAGTTCTTC,CASSLGGLAGYNEQFF
TRBJ2-1,NA,TRBV5-4,TRBD2,TGTGCCAGCAGCCCCGGTGGGTTAGCGGGGGGCAGCTCCTACAATGAGCAGTTCTTC,CASSPGGLAGGSSYNEQFF
TRBJ2-7,NA,TRBV7-9,TRBD1,TGTGCCAGCAGCGCCCGGGACAGCTACGAGCAGTACTTC,CASSARDSYEQYF
TRBJ1-2,NA,TRBV28,TRBD1,TGTGCCAGCAGTTTGGACAGGAACTATGGCTACACCTTC,CASSLDRNYGYTF
TRBJ1-2,few,TRBV12-3/TRBV12-4,NA,TGTGCCAGCAGCCTCGGACAGAACTATGGCTACACCTTC,CASSLGQNYGYTF
TRBJ2-5,NA,TRBV6-2/TRBV6-3,TRBD1,TGTGCCATCAGCTCCGGGACAGGGAAAGAGACCCAGTACTTC,CAISSGTGKETQYF
TRBJ2-3,NA,TRBV14,NA,TGTGCCAGCAGACCAACAAACAAGAGCACAGATACGCAGTATTTT,CASRPTNKSTDTQYF
TRBJ1-2,few,TRBV7-9,NA,TGTGCCAGCAGCTTAGGCGGGGGAGGCTACACCTTC,CASSLGGGGYTF
TRBJ2-1,NA,TRBV27,NA,TGTGCCAGCAGTTTAGAGGGGGGGCCCCGATACAATGAGCAGTTCTTC,CASSLEGGPRYNEQFF
TRBJ2-2,NA,TRBV7-3,NA,TGTGCCAGCAGCATGTCGACAGGAACCGGGGAGCTGTTTTTT,CASSMSTGTGELFF
TRBJ2-1,NA,TRBV15,TRBD2,TGTGCCACCAGCAGATCTAGCGGGGGGTACAATGAGCAGTTCTTC,CATSRSSGGYNEQFF
TRBJ1-1,NA,TRBV30,NA,TGTGCCTGGAATCGCGGGGGGCAAGCTTTCTTT,CAWNRGGQAFF
TRBJ2-2,once,TRBV7-2,TRBD2,TGTGCCAGCAGCTTTGGCGGGGGGGCATTGAACACCGGGGAGCTGTTTTTT,CASSFGGGALNTGELFF
TRBJ2-1,NA,TRBV10-3,NA,TGTGCCATCAGTGATCTGGCAGACAATGAGCAGTTCTTC,CAISDLADNEQFF
TRBJ2-1,NA,TRBV9,TRBD1,TGTGCCAGCAGCACCTCCGGGACAGGAAACTACAATGAGCAGTTCTTC,CASSTSGTGNYNEQFF
TRBJ1-2,NA,TRBV10-2,NA,TGCGCCAGCAGTGAGGCCGGTTTAAAAGCGGGCTACACCTTC,CASSEAGLKAGYTF
TRBJ2-1,NA,TRBV29-1,TRBD2,TGCAGCGTGACGACTAGCGTTGAGCAGTTCTTC,CSVTTSVEQFF